This T cell receptor (beta chain) was retrieved from a study of early T cells in non-severe SARS-CoV-2 infection. The germline CDR1 and CDR2 sequences are SGDLS and YYNGEE. This CDR3 has 17 amino acids. With 5 bases clipped from V and 7 bases from J, the junction kept 13 bases outside the gene matches. TCRdb reanalysed the 5' RACE reads using MiXCR and keeps one entry per CDR3 protein. The data hold 53,000 or so distinct CDR3 sequences, with around 10% observed a single time. The table lists this clonotype with a few counts. This chain uses TRBV9 with TRBJ2-1; 12 bases map to TRBD2. The receptor's source is an adult who was a healthcare worker with PCR-confirmed SARS-CoV-2 infection or an uninfected control (not recorded which). Specimen: whole blood, collected at baseline. The CDR3 reads CASSLAGGPTGKNEQFF. Written as DNA, the CDR3 is TGTGCCAGCAGTCTAGCGGGAGGGCCGACGGGCAAGAATGAGCAGTTCTTC.